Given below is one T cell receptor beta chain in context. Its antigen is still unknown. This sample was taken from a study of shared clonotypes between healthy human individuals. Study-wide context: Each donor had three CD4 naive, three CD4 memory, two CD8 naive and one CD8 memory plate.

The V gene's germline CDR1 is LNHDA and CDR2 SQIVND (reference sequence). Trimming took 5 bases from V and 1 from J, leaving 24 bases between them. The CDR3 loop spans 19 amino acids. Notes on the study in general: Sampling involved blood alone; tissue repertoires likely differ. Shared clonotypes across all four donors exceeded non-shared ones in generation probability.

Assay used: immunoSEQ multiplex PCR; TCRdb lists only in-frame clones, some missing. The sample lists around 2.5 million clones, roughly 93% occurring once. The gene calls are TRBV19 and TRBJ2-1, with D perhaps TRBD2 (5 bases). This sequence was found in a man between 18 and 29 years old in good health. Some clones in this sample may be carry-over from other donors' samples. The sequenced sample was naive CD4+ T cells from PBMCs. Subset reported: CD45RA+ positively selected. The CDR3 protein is CASSPRGALNQLSYNEQFF. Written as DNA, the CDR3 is TGTGCCAGTAGTCCCCGGGGAGCTCTCAACCAACTTTCCTACAATGAGCAGTTCTTC. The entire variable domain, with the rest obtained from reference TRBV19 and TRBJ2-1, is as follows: DGGITQSPKYLFRKEGQNVTLSCEQNLNHDAMYWYRQDPGQGLRLIYYSQIVNDFQKGDIAEGYSVSREKKESFPLTVTSAQKNPTAFYLCASSPRGALNQLSYNEQFFGPGTRLTVL.